This TCR beta chain was obtained from a study of T cell repertoires in ileal Crohn's disease. This CDR3 contains 15 residues. CDR1 SGHAT and CDR2 FQNNGV come from the germline V gene. Trimming took 5 bases from V and 2 from J; bases not matched to a gene: 5. Measured with immunoSEQ multiplex PCR; TCRdb has only the in-frame clones, and not every one. Among thousands of clones listed, roughly 81% were seen once. The source material was ileal tissue. The chain couples TRBV11-2 to TRBJ2-3; 9 bases match TRBD1. The clonotype was recovered from an adult with Crohn's disease. The CDR3 protein is CASSPGTGPTDTQYF. The CDR3 nucleotides are TGTGCCAGCAGCCCAGGGACAGGGCCCACAGATACGCAGTATTTT.